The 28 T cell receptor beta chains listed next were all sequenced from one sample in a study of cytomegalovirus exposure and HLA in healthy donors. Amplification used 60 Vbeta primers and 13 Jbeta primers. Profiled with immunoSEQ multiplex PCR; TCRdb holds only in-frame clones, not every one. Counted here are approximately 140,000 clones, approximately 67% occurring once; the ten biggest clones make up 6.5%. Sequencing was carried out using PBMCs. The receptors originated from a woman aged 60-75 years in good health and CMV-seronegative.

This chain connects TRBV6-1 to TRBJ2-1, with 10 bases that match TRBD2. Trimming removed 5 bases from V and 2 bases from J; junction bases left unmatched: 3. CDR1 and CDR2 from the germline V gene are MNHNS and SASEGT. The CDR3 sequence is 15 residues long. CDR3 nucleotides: TGTGCCAGCAGTCTAGCGGGAGCCACCTACAATGAGCAGTTCTTC. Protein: CASSLAGATYNEQFF.

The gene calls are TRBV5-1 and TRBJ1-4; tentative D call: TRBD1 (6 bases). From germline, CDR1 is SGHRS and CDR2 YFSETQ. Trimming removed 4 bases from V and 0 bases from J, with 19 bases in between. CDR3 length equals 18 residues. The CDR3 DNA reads TGCGCCAGCAGCGGGACACCGCTTTATCGTGCAACTAATGAAAAACTGTTTTTT. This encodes CASSGTPLYRATNEKLFF.

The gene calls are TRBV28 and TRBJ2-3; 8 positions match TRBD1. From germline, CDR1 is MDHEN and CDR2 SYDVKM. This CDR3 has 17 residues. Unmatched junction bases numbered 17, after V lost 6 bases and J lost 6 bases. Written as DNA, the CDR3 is TGTGCCAGCAGAAATACAGGGGGGCCGGCGTCGGTGGATACGCAGTATTTT. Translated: CASRNTGGPASVDTQYF. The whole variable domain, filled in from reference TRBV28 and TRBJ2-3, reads DVKVTQSSRYLVKRTGEKVFLECVQDMDHENMFWYRQDPGLGLRLIYFSYDVKMKEKGDIPEGYSVSREKKERFSLILESASTNQTSMYLCASRNTGGPASVDTQYFGPGTRLTVL.

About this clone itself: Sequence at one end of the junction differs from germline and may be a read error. CDR3 coding DNA: TGTGCCAGCAGCTTGGCCGGGACTAGCGGGGTTTACGCGCAGTACTTC. Amino acids: CASSLAGTSGVYAQYF. The rearrangement uses TRBV5-8 and TRBJ2-7; 13 bases fit TRBD2. There are 16 residues in the CDR3. Germline V gene sequence: CDR1 SGHTS, CDR2 YDEGEE. The full variable domain, rest sourced from reference TRBV5-8 and TRBJ2-7, is EAGVTQSPTHLIKTRGQQATLRCSPISGHTSVYWYQQALGLGLQFLLWYDEGEERNRGNFPPRFSGRQFPNYSSELNVNALELEDSALYLCASSLAGTSGVYAQYFGPGTRLTVT.

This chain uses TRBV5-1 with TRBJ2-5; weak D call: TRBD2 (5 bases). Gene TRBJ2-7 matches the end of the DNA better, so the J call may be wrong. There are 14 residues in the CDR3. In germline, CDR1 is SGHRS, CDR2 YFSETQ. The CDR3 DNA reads TGCGCCAGCAGCTTAAGGCAGGAGGCCTACGAGCAGTACTTC. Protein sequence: CASSLRQEAYEQYF.

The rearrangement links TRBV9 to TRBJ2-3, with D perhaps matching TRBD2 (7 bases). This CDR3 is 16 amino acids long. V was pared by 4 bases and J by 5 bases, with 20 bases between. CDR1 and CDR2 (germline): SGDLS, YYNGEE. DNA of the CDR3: TGTGCCAGCAGCCCCTCACGGGGGGCGCAGCTAGATACGCAGTATTTT. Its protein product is CASSPSRGAQLDTQYF. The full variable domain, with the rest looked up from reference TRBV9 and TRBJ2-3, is DSGVTQTPKHLITATGQRVTLRCSPRSGDLSVYWYQQSLDQGLQFLIQYYNGEERAKGNILERFSAQQFPDLHSELNLSSLELGDSALYFCASSPSRGAQLDTQYFGPGTRLTVL.

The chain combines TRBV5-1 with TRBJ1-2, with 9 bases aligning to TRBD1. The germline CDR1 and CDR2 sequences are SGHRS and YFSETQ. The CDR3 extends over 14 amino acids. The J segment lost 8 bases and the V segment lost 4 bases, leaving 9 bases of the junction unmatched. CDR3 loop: CASSTEDRGSGYTF. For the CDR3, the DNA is TGCGCCAGCAGCACAGAGGACAGGGGATCCGGCTACACCTTC.

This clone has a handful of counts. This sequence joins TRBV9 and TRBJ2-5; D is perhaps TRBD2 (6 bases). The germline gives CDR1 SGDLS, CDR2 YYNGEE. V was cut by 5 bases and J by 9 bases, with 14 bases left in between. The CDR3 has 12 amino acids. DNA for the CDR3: TGTGCCAGCAGGGGCACGGGGGAGGCCCAGTACTTC. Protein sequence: CASRGTGEAQYF.

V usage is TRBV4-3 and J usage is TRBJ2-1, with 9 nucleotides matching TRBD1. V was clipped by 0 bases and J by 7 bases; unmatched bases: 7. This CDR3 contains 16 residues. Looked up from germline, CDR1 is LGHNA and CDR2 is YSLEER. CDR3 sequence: CASSQDAGTGKNEQFF. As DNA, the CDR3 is TGCGCCAGCAGCCAAGACGCCGGGACAGGGAAGAATGAGCAGTTCTTC.

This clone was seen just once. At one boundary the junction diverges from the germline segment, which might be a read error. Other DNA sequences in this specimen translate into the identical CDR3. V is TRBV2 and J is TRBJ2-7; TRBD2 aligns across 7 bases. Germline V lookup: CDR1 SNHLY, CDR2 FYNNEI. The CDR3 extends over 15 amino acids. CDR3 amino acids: CASTERGSRTYEQYF. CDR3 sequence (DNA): TGTGCCAGCACTGAACGCGGGAGCCGGACCTACGAGCAGTACTTC.

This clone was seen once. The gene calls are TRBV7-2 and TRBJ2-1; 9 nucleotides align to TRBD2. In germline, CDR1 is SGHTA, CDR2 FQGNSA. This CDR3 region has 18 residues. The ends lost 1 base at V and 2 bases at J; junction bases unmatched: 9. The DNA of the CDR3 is TGTGCCAGCAGCTTAGGGCTAGCGGGGATCAGCCCCTACAATGAGCAGTTCTTC. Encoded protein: CASSLGLAGISPYNEQFF.

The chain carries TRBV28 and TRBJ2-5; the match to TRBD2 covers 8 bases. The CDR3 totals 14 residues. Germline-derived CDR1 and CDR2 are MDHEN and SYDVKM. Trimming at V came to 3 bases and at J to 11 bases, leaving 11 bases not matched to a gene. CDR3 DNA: TGTGCCAGCAGTTTGACGGGAGGGATAGGGGAGCAGTACTTC. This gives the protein CASSLTGGIGEQYF.

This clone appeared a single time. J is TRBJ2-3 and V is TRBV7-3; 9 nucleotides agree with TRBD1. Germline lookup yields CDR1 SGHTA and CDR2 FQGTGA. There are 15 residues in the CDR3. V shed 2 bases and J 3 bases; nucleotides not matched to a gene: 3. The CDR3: CASSLFGTGTDTQYF. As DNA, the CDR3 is TGTGCCAGCAGCTTATTCGGGACAGGGACAGATACGCAGTATTTT.

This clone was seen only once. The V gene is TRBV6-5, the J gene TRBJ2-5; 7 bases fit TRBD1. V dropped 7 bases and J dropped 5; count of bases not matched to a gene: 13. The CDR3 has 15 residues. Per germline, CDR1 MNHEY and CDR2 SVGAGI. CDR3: CASTPVGGRRETQYF. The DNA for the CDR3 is TGTGCCAGCACCCCTGTAGGGGGCCGGAGGGAGACCCAGTACTTC.

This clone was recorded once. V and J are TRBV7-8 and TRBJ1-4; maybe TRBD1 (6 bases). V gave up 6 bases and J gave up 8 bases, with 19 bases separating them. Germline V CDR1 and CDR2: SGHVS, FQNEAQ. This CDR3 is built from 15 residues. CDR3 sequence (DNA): TGTGCCAGCAGTTACGGGACAACTCCCCTGGAAAAACTGTTTTTT. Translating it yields CASSYGTTPLEKLFF.

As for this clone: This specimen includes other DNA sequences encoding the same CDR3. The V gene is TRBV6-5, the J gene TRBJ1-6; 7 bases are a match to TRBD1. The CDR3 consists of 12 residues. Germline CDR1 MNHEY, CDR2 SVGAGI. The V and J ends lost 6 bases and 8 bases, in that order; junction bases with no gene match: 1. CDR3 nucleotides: TGTGCCAGCAGCCAGGGGGATTCACCCCTCCACTTT. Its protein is CASSQGDSPLHF.

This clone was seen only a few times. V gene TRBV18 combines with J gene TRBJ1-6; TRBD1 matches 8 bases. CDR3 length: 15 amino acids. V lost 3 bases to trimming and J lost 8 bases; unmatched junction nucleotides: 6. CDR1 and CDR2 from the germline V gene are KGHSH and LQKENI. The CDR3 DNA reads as TGTGCCAGCTCACCCCTGACAGGGGCGTATTCACCCCTCCACTTT. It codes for CASSPLTGAYSPLHF. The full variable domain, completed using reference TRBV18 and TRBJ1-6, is NAGVMQNPRHLVRRRGQEARLRCSPMKGHSHVYWYRQLPEEGLKFMVYLQKENIIDESGMPKERFSAEFPKEGPSILRIQQVVRGDSAAYFCASSPLTGAYSPLHFGNGTRLTVT.

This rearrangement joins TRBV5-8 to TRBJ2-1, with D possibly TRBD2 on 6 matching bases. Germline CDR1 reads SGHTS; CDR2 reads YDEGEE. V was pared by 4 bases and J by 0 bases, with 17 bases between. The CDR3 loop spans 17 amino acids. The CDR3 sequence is CASSPHGGASSYNEQFF. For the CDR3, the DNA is TGTGCCAGCAGCCCGCACGGCGGGGCCAGCTCCTACAATGAGCAGTTCTTC.

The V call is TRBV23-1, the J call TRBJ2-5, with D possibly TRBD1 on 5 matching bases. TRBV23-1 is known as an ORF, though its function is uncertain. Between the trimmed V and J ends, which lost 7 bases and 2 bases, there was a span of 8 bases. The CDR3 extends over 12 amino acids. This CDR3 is CASIHRQETQYF. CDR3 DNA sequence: TGCGCCAGCATCCACAGGCAAGAGACCCAGTACTTC.

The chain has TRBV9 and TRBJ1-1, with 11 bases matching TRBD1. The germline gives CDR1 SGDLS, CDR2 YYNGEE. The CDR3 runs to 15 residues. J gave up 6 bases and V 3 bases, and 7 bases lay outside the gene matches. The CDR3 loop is CASSGLGQGASEAFF. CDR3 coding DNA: TGTGCCAGCAGCGGACTTGGACAGGGGGCATCTGAAGCTTTCTTT.

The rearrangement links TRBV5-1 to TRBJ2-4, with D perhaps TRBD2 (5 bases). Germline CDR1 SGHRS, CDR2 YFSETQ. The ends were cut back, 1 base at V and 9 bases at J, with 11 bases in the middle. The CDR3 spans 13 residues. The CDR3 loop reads CASSLRENGIQYF. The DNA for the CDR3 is TGCGCCAGCAGCTTGCGGGAAAACGGCATTCAGTACTTC.

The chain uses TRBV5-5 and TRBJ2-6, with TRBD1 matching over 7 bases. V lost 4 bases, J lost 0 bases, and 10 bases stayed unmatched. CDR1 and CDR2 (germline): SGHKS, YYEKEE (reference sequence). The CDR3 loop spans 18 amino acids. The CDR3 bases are TGTGCCAGCAGCCCCCGACAGGGCCCCAGCTCTGGGGCCAACGTCCTGACTTTC. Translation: CASSPRQGPSSGANVLTF.

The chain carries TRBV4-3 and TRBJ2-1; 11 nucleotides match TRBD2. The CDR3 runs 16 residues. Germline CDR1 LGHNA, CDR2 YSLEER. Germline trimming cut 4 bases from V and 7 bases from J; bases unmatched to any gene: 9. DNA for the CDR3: TGCGCCAGCAGCCGCAATTTACTAGCGGGGGATAATGAGCAGTTCTTC. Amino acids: CASSRNLLAGDNEQFF.

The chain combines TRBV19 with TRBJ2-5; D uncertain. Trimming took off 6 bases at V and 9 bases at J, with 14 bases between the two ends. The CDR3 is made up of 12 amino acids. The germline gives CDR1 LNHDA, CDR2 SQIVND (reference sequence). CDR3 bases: TGTGCCAGTAGCGAGAAAGGCGAGGCCCAGTACTTC. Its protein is CASSEKGEAQYF.

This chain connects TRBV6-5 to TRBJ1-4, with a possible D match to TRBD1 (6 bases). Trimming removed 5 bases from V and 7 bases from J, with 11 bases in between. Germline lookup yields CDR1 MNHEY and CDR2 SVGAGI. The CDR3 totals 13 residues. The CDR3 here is CASSRTEVEKLFF. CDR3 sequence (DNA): TGTGCCAGCAGTCGGACAGAAGTTGAAAAACTGTTTTTT.

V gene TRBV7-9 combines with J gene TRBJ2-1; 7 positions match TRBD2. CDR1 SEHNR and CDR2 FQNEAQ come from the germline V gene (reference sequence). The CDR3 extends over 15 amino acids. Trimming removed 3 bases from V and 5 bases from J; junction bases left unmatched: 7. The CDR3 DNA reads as TGTGCCAGCAGCTTGTCCAGCGGGGTAAACAATGAGCAGTTCTTC. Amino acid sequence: CASSLSSGVNNEQFF.

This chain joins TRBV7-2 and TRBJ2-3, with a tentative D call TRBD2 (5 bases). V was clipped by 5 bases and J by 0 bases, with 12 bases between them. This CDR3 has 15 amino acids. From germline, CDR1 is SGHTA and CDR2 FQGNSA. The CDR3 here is CASSPRRASTDTQYF. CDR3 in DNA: TGTGCCAGCAGCCCGAGGCGGGCGAGCACAGATACGCAGTATTTT.

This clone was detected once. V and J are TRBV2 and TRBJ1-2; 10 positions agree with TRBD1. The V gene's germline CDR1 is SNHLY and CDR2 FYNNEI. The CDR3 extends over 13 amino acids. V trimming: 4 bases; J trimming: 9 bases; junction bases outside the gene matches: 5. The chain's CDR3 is CASSAGQGTSYTF. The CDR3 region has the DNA TGTGCCAGCAGTGCGGGACAGGGGACGAGCTACACCTTC.